The 21 T cell receptor beta chains presented below share a single source sample, sequenced in a study of blood T cell repertoires in COVID-19. Method: immunoSEQ multiplex PCR; TCRdb's copy keeps in-frame clones and lacks some. The table includes 310,000 or so clones, 87% detected once. Input material: PBMCs or T cells enriched from blood (not recorded which). Receptors originate from a woman aged 18-29 years who had recovered from COVID-19.

The J gene is TRBJ2-1, the V gene TRBV9; maybe TRBD2 (5 bases). V was shortened by 1 base and J by 8 bases, with 7 bases between the two germline ends. Germline V gene sequence: CDR1 SGDLS, CDR2 YYNGEE. CDR3 size: 12 residues. The CDR3 DNA follows: TGTGCCAGCAGCGTATGGGGAGATGAGCAGTTCTTC. It translates to CASSVWGDEQFF.

The rearrangement links TRBV5-4 to TRBJ1-1; a weak D match, TRBD1 (5 bases). The CDR3 extends over 13 amino acids. Germline V gene lookup returns CDR1 SGHNT and CDR2 YYREEE (reference sequence). V was clipped by 3 bases and J by 7 bases, with 13 bases between them. CDR3 coding DNA: TGTGCCAGCAGCTCCCCAAGACAGCTTGAAGCTTTCTTT. This encodes CASSSPRQLEAFF.

This clone was seen only a few times. The CDR3 sequence is CASSTTSPTYNEQFF. In DNA form, the CDR3 reads TGTGCCAGCAGTACGACTAGCCCCACCTACAATGAGCAGTTCTTC. The chain employs TRBV5-4 and TRBJ2-1, with 7 bases identical to TRBD2. J was trimmed by 2 bases and V by 5 bases; bases with no gene match: 7. Germline V lookup: CDR1 SGHNT, CDR2 YYREEE (reference sequence). The CDR3 has 15 amino acids.

The CDR3 is CASHRGRGGTEAFF. The CDR3 coding sequence is TGTGCCAGCCACCGGGGTCGCGGAGGCACTGAAGCTTTCTTT. This chain links TRBV6-5 with TRBJ1-1; D remains unclear. V dropped 8 bases and J dropped 4 bases, with 17 bases sitting between them. CDR3 length: 14 residues. Germline V gene data show CDR1 as MNHEY and CDR2 as SVGAGI.

The CDR3 nucleotides are TGCGCCAGCAGCTTTGGCACCCCAGGAACTGAAGCTTTCTTT. Its protein is CASSFGTPGTEAFF. The chain is built from TRBV5-1 and TRBJ1-1; D is unresolved. Germline V gene data show CDR1 as SGHRS and CDR2 as YFSETQ. Trimming took 2 bases from V and 5 from J, leaving 13 bases between them. The CDR3 has 14 residues.

The chain combines TRBV7-7 with TRBJ2-5; a weak D match, TRBD1 (6 bases). The ends were cut back, 5 bases at V and 2 bases at J, with 9 bases in the middle. Germline V gene lookup returns CDR1 SSHAT and CDR2 FNYEAQ (reference sequence). This CDR3 is 13 amino acids long. The CDR3 DNA reads as TGTGCCAGCAGCGGGGACATACAAGAGACCCAGTACTTC. The encoded protein is CASSGDIQETQYF.

This clone showed up just a few times. The chain couples TRBV7-5 to TRBJ1-2; the table's D call, TRBD1, has no DNA check behind it. TRBV7-5 is noted as a pseudogene. This CDR3 contains 16 residues. In nucleotides, the CDR3 is TGTGTCAGAAGCGAAGGGACAGTTAATGGGGGCTATGGCTACACCTTC. It yields the protein CVRSEGTVNGGYGYTF.

This chain links TRBV6-2 or TRBV6-3 with TRBJ2-2; 14 nucleotides match TRBD2. Trimming at V came to 5 bases and at J to 2 bases, leaving 7 bases not matched to a gene. The CDR3 sequence is 18 residues long. CDR1 is MNHEY, CDR2 SVGEGT, per germline. The CDR3 reads CASSRRGLAGGNTGELFF. For the CDR3, the DNA is TGTGCCAGCAGTCGCCGAGGACTAGCGGGGGGAAACACCGGGGAGCTGTTTTTT.

This chain joins TRBV24-1 and TRBJ1-2; TRBD1 aligns across 7 bases. The CDR3 is 15 residues long. Per the germline V gene, CDR1 is KGHDR and CDR2 is SFDVKD. V shed 5 bases, J shed 2 bases, and the junction held 7 bases outside the gene matches. The CDR3 DNA is TGTGCCACCAGTGCCACCGGGACAGCCAACTATGGCTACACCTTC. It yields the protein CATSATGTANYGYTF.

A few counts support this clone. The CDR3: CASSYDVGGWDEETQYF. The CDR3 DNA sequence: TGTGCCAGCAGTTACGACGTAGGGGGCTGGGACGAAGAGACCCAGTACTTC. The chain carries TRBV6-2 or TRBV6-3 and TRBJ2-5; 7 bases are a match to TRBD1. In germline, CDR1 is MNHEY, CDR2 SVGEGT. The CDR3 has 17 amino acids. Trimming took 2 bases from V and 3 from J; bases not matched to a gene: 12.

In DNA form, the CDR3 reads TGTGCCAGCAGTTTTTACTGGACAGACGAAAACGAGCAGTACTTC. Its translation: CASSFYWTDENEQYF. The chain combines TRBV28 with TRBJ2-7; a weak D match, TRBD1 (6 bases). CDR3 length: 15 residues. Germline V gives CDR1 MDHEN, CDR2 SYDVKM. Between the trimmed V and J ends, which lost 3 bases and 5 bases, there was a span of 17 bases.

This clone turned up a few times. This chain connects TRBV19 to TRBJ2-6, with TRBD2 matching 13 bases. Looked up from germline, CDR1 is LNHDA and CDR2 is SQIVND (reference sequence). This CDR3 is 19 amino acids long. Trimming removed 5 bases from V and 2 bases from J; junction bases left unmatched: 9. Here the CDR3 reads CASSPQGLAGTPGANVLTF. The CDR3 nucleotides read TGTGCCAGTAGTCCACAGGGACTAGCGGGAACACCTGGGGCCAACGTCCTGACTTTC.

The rearrangement uses TRBV12-3 or TRBV12-4 and TRBJ1-2; D is unresolved. The CDR3 totals 11 residues. V lost 7 bases to trimming and J lost 7 bases, with 10 bases between them. CDR3 protein: CASTLAGGYTF. The CDR3 bases are TGTGCCAGCACCCTCGCAGGTGGCTACACCTTC.

The chain carries TRBV6-5 and TRBJ1-1, with 8 bases fitting TRBD1. Germline assignment: CDR1 MNHEY and CDR2 SVGAGI. Trimming removed 3 bases from V and 1 base from J; junction bases left unmatched: 7. The CDR3 spans 16 residues. The CDR3, as DNA: TGTGCCAGCAGTTATGGGACAGGTACAGGGAACACTGAAGCTTTCTTT. Encoded protein: CASSYGTGTGNTEAFF.

CDR3 nucleotide sequence: TGTGCCAGCAGAACAACCGGGACAGGGGGCGTACGATATGGCTACACCTTC. This gives the protein CASRTTGTGGVRYGYTF. This chain connects TRBV27 to TRBJ1-2, with TRBD1 matching 12 bases. The CDR3 covers 17 residues. Germline CDR1 is MNHEY and CDR2 is SMNVEV (reference sequence). V trimming: 6 bases; J trimming: 5 bases; junction bases outside the gene matches: 13.

The chain combines TRBV29-1 with TRBJ2-7; D is ambiguous. The CDR3 runs to 13 residues. Trimming stripped 2 bases from V and 8 bases from J, with 16 bases between. The germline CDR1 and CDR2 sequences are SQVTM and ANQGSEA. In DNA form, the CDR3 reads TGCAGCGTTGAAATCCAGTCGCAGGCGAAGCAGTACTTC. Its translation: CSVEIQSQAKQYF.

V is TRBV4-3 and J is TRBJ2-7; a weak D match, TRBD2 (6 bases). V was trimmed by 1 base and J by 0 bases, leaving 13 bases between them. Germline CDR1 LGHNA, CDR2 YSLEER. The CDR3 is 16 amino acids. Here the CDR3 DNA reads TGCGCCAGCAGCCAAGCTCTACGGGAGAGCTCCTACGAGCAGTACTTC. This gives the protein CASSQALRESSYEQYF.

This clone was counted once. This chain connects TRBV7-2 to TRBJ1-1, with 11 bases fitting TRBD1. Germline V gene lookup returns CDR1 SGHTA and CDR2 FQGNSA. The V and J ends lost 5 bases and 10 bases, in that order; junction bases with no gene match: 12. The CDR3 is 15 residues long. The CDR3 DNA follows: TGTGCCAGCAGCCTCCCGTTGGGACAGGGGGTCGCAGCTTTCTTT. The encoded protein is CASSLPLGQGVAAFF. Full variable domain (missing parts from reference TRBV7-2 and TRBJ1-1): GAGVSQSPSNKVTEKGKDVELRCDPISGHTALYWYRQSLGQGLEFLIYFQGNSAPDKSGLPSDRFSAERTGGSVSTLTIQRTQQEDSAVYLCASSLPLGQGVAAFFGQGTRLTVV.

V and J are TRBV18 and TRBJ1-1, with D uncertain. V lost 6 bases and J lost 0, with 14 bases in between. The CDR3 is 15 amino acids. Germline values: CDR1 KGHSH, CDR2 LQKENI. The CDR3 loop reads CASSPTREMNTEAFF. The CDR3 coding sequence is TGTGCCAGCTCGCCAACCCGGGAAATGAACACTGAAGCTTTCTTT. The full variable domain, in which reference TRBV18 and TRBJ1-1 provide the parts outside the CDR3, is NAGVMQNPRHLVRRRGQEARLRCSPMKGHSHVYWYRQLPEEGLKFMVYLQKENIIDESGMPKERFSAEFPKEGPSILRIQQVVRGDSAAYFCASSPTREMNTEAFFGQGTRLTVV.

The chain uses TRBV9 and TRBJ2-1, with TRBD2 as a possible D gene (7 bases). This CDR3 contains 20 residues. CDR1 and CDR2 (germline): SGDLS, YYNGEE. The ends were cut back, 0 bases at V and 4 bases at J, with 26 bases in the middle. CDR3 protein: CASSVEASGRGTTVYNEQFF. CDR3 DNA sequence: TGTGCCAGCAGCGTAGAAGCCTCGGGAAGGGGGACTACAGTATACAATGAGCAGTTCTTC.

This chain joins TRBV12-3 or TRBV12-4 and TRBJ2-3, with D uncertain. V was clipped by 8 bases and J by 0 bases, with 6 bases between them. This CDR3 comprises 12 residues. CDR3 amino acids: CASAQSTDTQYF. Written as DNA, the CDR3 is TGTGCCAGCGCGCAAAGCACAGATACGCAGTATTTT.